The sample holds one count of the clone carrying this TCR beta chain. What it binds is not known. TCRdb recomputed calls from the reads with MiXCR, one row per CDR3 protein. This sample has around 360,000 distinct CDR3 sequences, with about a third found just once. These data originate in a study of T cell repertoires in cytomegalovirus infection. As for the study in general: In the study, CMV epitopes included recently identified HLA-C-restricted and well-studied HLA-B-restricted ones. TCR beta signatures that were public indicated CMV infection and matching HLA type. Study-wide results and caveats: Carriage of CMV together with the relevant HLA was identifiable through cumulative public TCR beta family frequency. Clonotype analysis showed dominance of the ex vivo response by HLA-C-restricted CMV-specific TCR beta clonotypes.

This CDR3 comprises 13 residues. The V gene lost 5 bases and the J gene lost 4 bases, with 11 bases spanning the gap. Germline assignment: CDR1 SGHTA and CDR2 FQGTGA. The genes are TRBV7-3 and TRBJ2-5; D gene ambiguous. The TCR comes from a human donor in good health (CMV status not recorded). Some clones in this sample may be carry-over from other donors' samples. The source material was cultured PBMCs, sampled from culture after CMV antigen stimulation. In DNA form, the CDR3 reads TGTGCCAGCAGCCCATCACGTACAGAGACCCAGTACTTC. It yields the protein CASSPSRTETQYF.